Included here is one TCR beta chain sequence, with context. The sample is drawn from a study of blood T cell repertoires in COVID-19. Germline CDR1 is LNHDA and CDR2 is SQIVND (reference sequence). The CDR3 extends over 12 amino acids. Trimming stripped 5 bases from V and 5 bases from J, with 9 bases between. Here immunoSEQ multiplex PCR was the method, and the copy in TCRdb shows in-frame clones only, minus some. The repertoire includes a few hundred thousand clones, under 85% of them detected once, and about 1% sits in the top ten. The V and J genes are TRBV19 and TRBJ1-1; D is ambiguous. The sequenced sample consisted of peripheral blood. This clonotype originated in a human donor with COVID-19, enrolled during active disease. The donor label of this sample is uncertain. In DNA form, the CDR3 reads TGTGCCAGTAGTTTCTACCTGACTGAAGCTTTCTTT. This translates into CASSFYLTEAFF.